This TCR beta chain was observed in a study of T cell responses to AZD1222 COVID-19 vaccine. Study results and limitations: There were repertoire samples only from the period after the peak T cell response. It was only 6 or 7 AZD1222 recipients who were seropositive at baseline. Nearly half of spike-specific TCRs reportedly target unmutated variant regions.

This table comes from immunoSEQ multiplex PCR, and its TCRdb copy is limited to in-frame clones, with some not included. The sample contains over 100,000 clones, 87% of which appear only once. The CDR3 is made up of 15 amino acids. V shed 10 bases and J shed 1 base, with 16 bases lying between them. The germline V gene has CDR1 SNHLY and CDR2 FYNNEI. Remarks on this clone: The antigen is not known.

Analysis merged second doses at about 4 or about 12 weeks. The chain combines TRBV2 with TRBJ2-2, with D possibly matching TRBD2 (5 bases). This material consisted of peripheral blood, taken 28 days after the second AZD1222 dose. The receptor's source is an adult who received the AZD1222 COVID-19 vaccine. This chain's CDR3 is CATQRGLRNTGELFF. In nucleotides, the CDR3 is TGTGCCACCCAGAGAGGGCTGCGGAACACCGGGGAGCTGTTTTTT.